Listed here are 12 T cell receptor beta chains from one sample, sequenced in a study of blood T cells in healthy people across ages. The second PCR ran about 6 to 11 cycles with a sample-barcoded 5' primer and J-beta primers. MiXCR, run by TCRdb on the 5' RACE reads, gives a single entry per CDR3 protein. Here the sample spans approximately 800,000 distinct CDR3 sequences, around 25% being singletons. In addition, the sample was reused for a study of T cells of mothers and their children.

Sequenced material: blood. The receptors come from a boy between 10 and 17 years old in good health.

This chain uses TRBV6-2 or TRBV6-3 with TRBJ2-1; D ambiguous. Trimming pared 2 bases from V and 0 bases from J, leaving 11 bases between. From germline, CDR1 is MNHEY and CDR2 SVGEGT. There are 16 residues in the CDR3. CDR3 DNA: TGTGCCAGCAGTTACGGCTCAACAAGCTCCTACAATGAGCAGTTCTTC. This sequence encodes CASSYGSTSSYNEQFF.

The chain recombines TRBV4-1 with TRBJ2-1; TRBD2 aligns across 9 bases. The DNA end favors TRBJ2-5, so the J call may be wrong. This CDR3 region has 15 residues. Germline-derived CDR1 and CDR2 are MGHRA and YSYEKL. The CDR3 region has the DNA TGCGCCAGCCAGGGGCGGGGGGGCCTTGTGGAGACCCAGTACTTC. Amino acids: CASQGRGGLVETQYF.

This clonotype has a handful of counts. The genes are TRBV29-1 and TRBJ2-5; D perhaps matches TRBD1 (5 bases). Trimming cost V 7 bases and J 5 bases, with 11 bases left between them. Germline V gene sequence: CDR1 SQVTM, CDR2 ANQGSEA. CDR3 length: 11 amino acids. Here the CDR3 DNA reads TGCAGCGAGGGGTCGTCGGAGACCCAGTACTTC. It encodes CSEGSSETQYF.

This clonotype was recorded a few times. V usage is TRBV20-1 and J usage is TRBJ2-5; D is unclear. This CDR3 is built from 13 residues. CDR1 DFQATT and CDR2 SNEGSKA come from the germline V gene (reference sequence). Trimming took 6 bases from V and 5 from J, leaving 16 bases between them. CDR3 coding DNA: TGCAGTGCCCAAGGACGGGTTCGGGAGACCCAGTACTTC. This gives the protein CSAQGRVRETQYF.

The chain is built from TRBV20-1 and TRBJ1-4; a possible D gene is TRBD1 (6 bases). V lost 3 bases and J 8 bases, leaving 16 bases between the germline ends. The CDR3 totals 14 residues. Germline loops: CDR1 DFQATT, CDR2 SNEGSKA (reference sequence). CDR3 sequence reads: CSARQGQRGEKLFF. The CDR3 DNA follows: TGCAGTGCTAGGCAGGGACAAAGGGGAGAAAAACTGTTTTTT.

This clonotype was seen at least ten times. J is TRBJ2-5 and V is TRBV5-1, with D perhaps given as TRBD1 or TRBD2 (5 bases each). CDR1 and CDR2 from the germline V gene are SGHRS and YFSETQ. This CDR3 has 13 residues. V shed 0 bases and J shed 5 bases, with 8 bases lying between them. CDR3 amino acids: CASSLEGEETQYF. CDR3 bases: TGCGCCAGCAGCTTGGAAGGGGAGGAGACCCAGTACTTC.

This clonotype occurred a few times. This chain uses TRBV18 with TRBJ1-3; unclear D gene. The CDR3 length is 13 residues. CDR1 is KGHSH and CDR2 is LQKENI in the germline V gene. The V end was cut by 4 bases, the J end by 0 bases, with 4 bases between. For the CDR3, the DNA is TGTGCCAGCTCACGAGCCTCTGGAAACACCATATATTTT. Its translation: CASSRASGNTIYF.

V and J are TRBV7-6 and TRBJ2-7, with 7 bases fitting TRBD1. This CDR3 has 18 amino acids. The trim removed 0 bases at V and 1 base at J, leaving 12 bases unmatched. The V gene's germline CDR1 is SGHVS and CDR2 FNYEAQ. CDR3 sequence reads: CASSLAKRTGHPSYEQYF. The CDR3 coding sequence is TGTGCCAGCAGCTTAGCGAAAAGGACAGGACACCCTTCCTACGAGCAGTACTTC.

The rearrangement joins TRBV20-1 to TRBJ2-7; 9 bases agree with TRBD1. The CDR3 spans 13 residues. CDR1 is DFQATT and CDR2 is SNEGSKA in the germline V gene (reference sequence). The V segment lost 3 bases and the J segment 6 bases; nucleotides outside the gene matches: 6. CDR3 sequence reads: CSASRGQGGEQYF. CDR3 bases: TGCAGTGCTAGTAGGGGACAGGGCGGCGAGCAGTACTTC.

This clonotype has ten or more counts. Sequence at one end of the junction differs from germline and may be a read error. This sequence joins TRBV12-3 or TRBV12-4 and TRBJ2-3; D not certain. The CDR3 totals 14 residues. As DNA, the CDR3 is TGCGCCAGCAGCTTAAGGGCTAGCACAGATACGCAGTATTTT. It specifies CASSLRASTDTQYF.

The chain joins TRBV24-1 to TRBJ2-3; no firm D call. V lost 3 bases and J lost 1, with 10 bases in between. The CDR3 sequence is 15 residues long. In germline, CDR1 is KGHDR, CDR2 SFDVKD. CDR3 sequence: CATSDPGPRTDTQYF. CDR3 nucleotide sequence: TGTGCCACCAGTGATCCTGGGCCTCGCACAGATACGCAGTATTTT.

This clonotype has only a few counts. V is TRBV3-1 and J is TRBJ2-7; TRBD2 is a possible D gene (6 bases). This CDR3 has 13 amino acids. V lost 3 bases, J lost 7 bases, and 13 bases lay in between. Germline V lookup: CDR1 LGHDT, CDR2 YNNKEL (reference sequence). CDR3 region: CASSQDLGGEQYF. CDR3 in DNA: TGTGCCAGCAGCCAGGATCTTGGAGGGGAGCAGTACTTC.